These 14 T cell receptor beta chains were all obtained from the same sample, sequenced in a study of identical twins. TCRdb itself ran the 5' RACE reads through MiXCR, one entry per CDR3 protein. This sample has 300,000 or so distinct CDR3 sequences; just under 9.5% occur once, and the top ten carry under 7.5%. The sample also formed part of further work on yellow fever vaccine responses in identical twins.

The sequencing input was CD8+ T cells sorted from blood. The receptor source for this set is a woman aged 18-29 years in good health.

This clonotype has just a few counts. The chain couples TRBV15 to TRBJ2-1; D gene ambiguous. The CDR3 totals 13 residues. The V gene's germline CDR1 is LNHNV and CDR2 YYDKDF (reference sequence). V was trimmed by 2 bases and J by 5 bases, leaving 7 bases between them. CDR3 in amino acids: CATSRNDHNEQFF. Written as DNA, the CDR3 is TGTGCCACCAGCAGAAATGATCACAATGAGCAGTTCTTC.

This clonotype was recorded at least ten times. V is TRBV4-1 and J is TRBJ2-5, with 8 bases that match TRBD1. The germline V gene has CDR1 MGHRA and CDR2 YSYEKL. The trim removed 6 bases at V and 5 bases at J, leaving 17 bases unmatched. The CDR3 has 17 amino acids. This CDR3 is CASSLTPGQGVGETQYF. The CDR3, as DNA: TGCGCCAGCAGTCTCACCCCTGGACAGGGAGTAGGGGAGACCCAGTACTTC.

The rearrangement joins TRBV29-1 to TRBJ2-3; D not resolved. Trimming removed 1 base from V and 3 bases from J, with 5 bases in between. CDR1 and CDR2 from the germline V gene are SQVTM and ANQGSEA. The CDR3 consists of 12 residues. The CDR3 nucleotides are TGCAGCGTTGAAGCCCGAACAGATACGCAGTATTTT. As protein: CSVEARTDTQYF.

This clonotype was found many times. This sequence joins TRBV2 and TRBJ2-3; the D call may be TRBD1 or TRBD2 (5 bases each). Trimming left V 3 bases short and J 3 bases short, with 10 bases between. The CDR3 spans 14 residues. Germline values: CDR1 SNHLY, CDR2 FYNNEI. The CDR3, as DNA: TGTGCCAGCAGTGAGGTTGAGGGGACAGATACGCAGTATTTT. Translated, it gives CASSEVEGTDTQYF. Using reference TRBV2 and TRBJ2-3 for the parts outside the CDR3, the full variable domain is EPEVTQTPSHQVTQMGQEVILRCVPISNHLYFYWYRQILGQKVEFLVSFYNNEISEKSEIFDDQFSVERPDGSNFTLKIRSTKLEDSAMYFCASSEVEGTDTQYFGPGTRLTVL.

In its sample, this clonotype was seen many times. J is TRBJ1-1 and V is TRBV20-1, with D perhaps matching TRBD1 (5 bases). The germline CDR1 and CDR2 sequences are DFQATT and SNEGSKA (reference sequence). The CDR3 has 14 residues. V lost 1 base to trimming and J lost 3 bases, with 12 bases between them. This CDR3 is CSARGQGGDTEAFF. The CDR3 nucleotides read TGCAGTGCTAGAGGTCAGGGAGGTGACACTGAAGCTTTCTTT.

The rearrangement uses TRBV11-3 and TRBJ2-1; 9 nucleotides agree with TRBD2. The CDR3 spans 13 residues. Trimming at V came to 7 bases and at J to 9 bases, leaving 7 bases not matched to a gene. Germline V gene lookup returns CDR1 SGHNT and CDR2 YENEEA. In DNA form, the CDR3 reads TGTGCCAGCACCCCTAGCGGGACTAGTGAGCAGTTCTTC. Translating it yields CASTPSGTSEQFF.

There are many counts of this clonotype. The genes are TRBV28 and TRBJ2-7; possible D gene TRBD2, 5 bases. V was shortened by 2 bases and J by 0 bases, with 14 bases between the two germline ends. The germline CDR1 and CDR2 sequences are MDHEN and SYDVKM. The CDR3 has 16 residues. CDR3: CASSLPRDAPSYEQYF. The CDR3 nucleotides are TGTGCCAGCAGTTTACCGAGGGATGCCCCCTCCTACGAGCAGTACTTC.

This clonotype showed up many times. The CDR3 DNA sequence: TGCAGTGCTAGAGATGGAGGCGGGGCCTCCTACGAGCAGTACTTC. Its translation: CSARDGGGASYEQYF. The chain recombines TRBV20-1 with TRBJ2-7; D perhaps matches TRBD2 (6 bases). The CDR3 length is 15 residues. The V end lost 0 bases, the J end lost 0 bases, and 12 bases lay between the germline ends. Germline V gene sequence: CDR1 DFQATT, CDR2 SNEGSKA (reference sequence).

This clonotype has only a few counts. The gene calls are TRBV6-1 and TRBJ1-5; a weak D match, TRBD1 (5 bases). In germline, CDR1 is MNHNS, CDR2 SASEGT. V dropped 2 bases and J dropped 7 bases, with 9 bases sitting between them. The CDR3 is 13 amino acids. Here the CDR3 DNA reads TGTGCCAGCAGTGAAACAGGTGGGCAGCCCCAGCATTTT. It yields the protein CASSETGGQPQHF.

V is TRBV25-1 and J is TRBJ2-1; D unclear. The CDR3 runs to 12 residues. CDR1 and CDR2 (germline): MGHDK, SYGVNS. With 4 bases removed from V and 5 bases from J, the gap between germline ends came to 6 bases. CDR3 sequence reads: CASSALNNEQFF. The CDR3, as DNA: TGTGCCAGCAGTGCACTCAACAATGAGCAGTTCTTC.

The chain is built from TRBV7-9 and TRBJ1-1; 7 nucleotides align to TRBD1. The CDR3 extends over 16 amino acids. The trim removed 5 bases at V and 0 bases at J, leaving 9 bases unmatched. CDR1 and CDR2 from the germline V gene are SEHNR and FQNEAQ (reference sequence). CDR3 in amino acids: CASSLPTGSMNTEAFF. In DNA form, the CDR3 reads TGTGCCAGCAGCCTCCCGACAGGGAGCATGAACACTGAAGCTTTCTTT.

This clonotype was detected once. The chain carries TRBV4-3 and TRBJ2-3; perhaps TRBD2 as D (5 bases). Per the germline V gene, CDR1 is LGHNA and CDR2 is YSLEER. Trimming stripped 0 bases from V and 3 bases from J, with 10 bases between. The CDR3 runs 15 residues. The CDR3 DNA sequence: TGCGCCAGCAGCCAAGATGAGGGAGCAACAGATACGCAGTATTTT. As protein: CASSQDEGATDTQYF.

The J gene is TRBJ2-7, the V gene TRBV4-3, with no clear D. The CDR3 spans 16 residues. V gave up 0 bases and J gave up 1 base, with 13 bases separating them. The germline CDR1 and CDR2 sequences are LGHNA and YSLEER. DNA for the CDR3: TGCGCCAGCAGCCAAGATCCGGCCAGTTCTTCCTACGAGCAGTACTTC. It specifies CASSQDPASSSYEQYF.

This clonotype was seen many times. This chain joins TRBV3-1 and TRBJ2-7; D gene uncertain. Trimming took off 1 base at V and 3 bases at J, with 4 bases between the two ends. The CDR3 covers 12 residues. Germline values: CDR1 LGHDT, CDR2 YNNKEL (reference sequence). The CDR3 coding sequence is TGTGCCAGCAGCCAAGGACTCTACGAGCAGTACTTC. This sequence encodes CASSQGLYEQYF.